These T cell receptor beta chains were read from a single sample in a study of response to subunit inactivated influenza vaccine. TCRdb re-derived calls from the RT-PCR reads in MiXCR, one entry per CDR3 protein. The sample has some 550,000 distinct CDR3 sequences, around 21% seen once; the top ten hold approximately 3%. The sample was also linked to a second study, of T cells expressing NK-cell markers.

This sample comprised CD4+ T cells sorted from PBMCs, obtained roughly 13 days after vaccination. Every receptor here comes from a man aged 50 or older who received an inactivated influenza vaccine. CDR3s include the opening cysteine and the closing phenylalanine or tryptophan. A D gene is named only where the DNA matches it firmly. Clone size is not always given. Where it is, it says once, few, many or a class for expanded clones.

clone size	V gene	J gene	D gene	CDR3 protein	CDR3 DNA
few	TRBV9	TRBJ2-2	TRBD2	CASSPGTRYTGELFF	TGTGCCAGCAGCCCGGGGACTAGGTACACCGGGGAGCTGTTTTTT
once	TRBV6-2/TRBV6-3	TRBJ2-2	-	CASRGSGRHTGELFF	TGTGCCAGCAGGGGGTCCGGCAGGCACACCGGGGAGCTGTTTTTT
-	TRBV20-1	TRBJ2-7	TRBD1	CSASRTGVSSYEQYF	TGCAGTGCTAGCAGGACAGGCGTTAGCTCCTACGAGCAGTACTTC
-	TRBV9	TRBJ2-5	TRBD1	CASSVRTGYQETQYF	TGTGCCAGCAGCGTCCGGACAGGGTACCAAGAGACCCAGTACTTC
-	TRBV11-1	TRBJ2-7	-	CASSPRPGTPSYEQYF	TGTGCCAGCAGCCCCAGACCCGGGACGCCGTCCTACGAGCAGTACTTC
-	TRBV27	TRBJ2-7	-	CASSFIQRWSYEQYF	TGTGCCAGCAGTTTTATTCAGAGGTGGTCCTACGAGCAGTACTTC
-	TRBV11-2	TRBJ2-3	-	CASSFGGLIEDTQYF	TGTGCCAGCAGCTTTGGGGGGTTGATCGAAGATACGCAGTATTTT
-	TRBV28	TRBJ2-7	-	CASSQAFFISYEQYF	TGTGCCAGCAGCCAGGCCTTCTTCATCTCCTACGAGCAGTACTTC
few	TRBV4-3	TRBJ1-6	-	CASSQVIGGGLHF	TGCGCCAGCAGCCAAGTCATTGGGGGTGGCCTCCACTTT
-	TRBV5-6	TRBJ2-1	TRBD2	CASVRREVNNEQFF	TGTGCCAGTGTTAGGCGGGAGGTAAACAATGAGCAGTTCTTC
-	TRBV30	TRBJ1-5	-	CAWSVKRRGVSNQPQHF	TGTGCCTGGAGTGTAAAGCGCAGGGGCGTTAGCAATCAGCCCCAGCATTTT
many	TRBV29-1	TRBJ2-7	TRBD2	CSVGAGGSSYEQYF	TGCAGCGTTGGGGCTGGCGGGAGTTCCTACGAGCAGTACTTC
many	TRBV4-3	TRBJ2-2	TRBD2	CASSRGLAGGPGELFF	TGCGCCAGCAGCCGAGGACTAGCGGGAGGCCCCGGGGAGCTGTTTTTT
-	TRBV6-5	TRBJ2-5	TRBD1	CASSHPGTGKTQYF	TGTGCCAGCAGTCACCCAGGGACAGGGAAGACCCAGTACTTC
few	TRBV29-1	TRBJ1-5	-	CSVGMGSGSNQPQHF	TGCAGCGTTGGGATGGGGTCTGGTAGCAATCAGCCCCAGCATTTT
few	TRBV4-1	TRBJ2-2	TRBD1	CASSPFRDRGRDGELFF	TGCGCCAGCAGCCCCTTCCGGGACAGGGGGCGTGACGGGGAGCTGTTTTTT
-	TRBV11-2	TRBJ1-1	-	CASSRTTHYRERPKAFF	TGTGCCAGCAGCCGTACTACCCATTACAGGGAGCGACCGAAGGCTTTCTTT
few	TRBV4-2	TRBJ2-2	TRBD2	CASSQPTSGATGELFF	TGTGCCAGCAGCCAACCCACTAGCGGTGCTACCGGGGAGCTGTTTTTT
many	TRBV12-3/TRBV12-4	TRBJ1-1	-	CASSRRQMGTEAFF	TGTGCCAGCAGTCGGAGACAGATGGGGACTGAAGCTTTCTTT
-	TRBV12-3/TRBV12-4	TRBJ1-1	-	CASRRGGGLRAFF	TGTGCCAGCAGAAGAGGGGGGGGTTTGCGAGCTTTCTTT
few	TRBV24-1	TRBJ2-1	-	CATSDRRRDTLHEQFF	TGTGCCACCAGTGACCGACGCCGGGACACCCTTCATGAGCAGTTCTTC
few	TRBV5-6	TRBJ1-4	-	CASSFKLTVSEKLFF	TGTGCCAGCAGCTTTAAGCTGACGGTATCTGAAAAACTGTTTTTT
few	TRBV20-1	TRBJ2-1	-	CSVQRGIGSYNEQFF	TGCAGTGTCCAGAGGGGCATCGGCTCCTACAATGAGCAGTTCTTC
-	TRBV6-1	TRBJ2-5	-	CASSPRTVQETQYF	TGTGCCAGCAGTCCCCGGACAGTTCAAGAGACCCAGTACTTC
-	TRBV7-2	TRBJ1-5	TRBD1	CASSLAGTGVNQPQHF	TGTGCCAGCAGCTTAGCAGGGACAGGGGTCAATCAGCCCCAGCATTTT